This TCR beta chain was captured by sequencing in a study of blood T cell repertoires in COVID-19. V lost 1 base and J lost 0, with 5 bases in between. Germline assignment: CDR1 SGHDT and CDR2 YYEEEE. This CDR3 comprises 13 residues. Method: immunoSEQ multiplex PCR; TCRdb's copy keeps in-frame clones and lacks some. The data contain 6,000 to 6,500 clones, 82% of them singletons. The sample taken for sequencing was peripheral blood. The gene calls are TRBV5-6 and TRBJ2-7, with D unresolved. This sequence was found in a human donor with active COVID-19. The donor label of this sample is uncertain. CDR3 region: CASSLTASYEQYV. The CDR3 DNA sequence: TGTGCCAGCAGCTTGACAGCCTCCTACGAGCAGTACGTC.